Below, 24 T cell receptor beta chains from the same sample are listed, as sequenced in a study of radiotherapy plus CTLA-4 blockade in lung cancer. Sequenced by immunoSEQ multiplex PCR; TCRdb stores in-frame clones only, minus some. The sample has more than 75,000 clones, roughly four fifths seen once; the top ten hold roughly a quarter. The material sequenced was peripheral blood, taken from a patient treated with radiotherapy plus ipilimumab. Source of these receptors: a human donor with non-small cell lung cancer that progressed on radiotherapy plus ipilimumab.

J is TRBJ2-2 and V is TRBV7-3; D remains unclear. Germline values: CDR1 SGHTA, CDR2 FQGTGA. The V gene lost 0 bases and the J gene lost 5 bases, with 4 bases spanning the gap. This CDR3 has 13 residues. Here the CDR3 reads CASSLTGTGELFF. The CDR3 DNA reads TGTGCCAGCAGCTTAACAGGAACCGGGGAGCTGTTTTTT.

The chain is built from TRBV2 and TRBJ2-7, with 7 bases fitting TRBD1. Germline V gene sequence: CDR1 SNHLY, CDR2 FYNNEI. This CDR3 spans 14 amino acids. The V gene end was trimmed by 6 bases and the J gene end by 6 bases; junction bases not matched to a gene: 11. This chain's CDR3 is CASRPYERGREQYF. In DNA form, the CDR3 reads TGTGCCAGCAGACCTTATGAGAGGGGGCGCGAGCAGTACTTC.

The chain links TRBV9 to TRBJ1-3; no firm D call. The germline CDR1 and CDR2 sequences are SGDLS and YYNGEE. This CDR3 comprises 16 residues. Between the trimmed V and J ends, which lost 0 bases and 0 bases, there was a span of 10 bases. Here the CDR3 DNA reads TGTGCCAGCAGCGTAGCGGCGGGAGTCTCTGGAAACACCATATATTTT. It yields the protein CASSVAAGVSGNTIYF.

The rearrangement uses TRBV28 and TRBJ1-4; TRBD1 agrees at 7 bases. Germline CDR1 reads MDHEN; CDR2 reads SYDVKM. With V trimmed by 4 bases and J by 5 bases, 10 bases remained unmatched. CDR3 length: 16 residues. CDR3 sequence (DNA): TGTGCCAGCAGTTCACCTGCCGGGACAGAGAATGAAAAACTGTTTTTT. It encodes CASSSPAGTENEKLFF.

The rearrangement uses TRBV30 and TRBJ2-7; TRBD2 matches 13 bases. The CDR3 covers 16 residues. V lost 4 bases, J lost 4 bases, and 10 bases stayed unmatched. Germline V lookup: CDR1 GTSNPN, CDR2 SVGIG (reference sequence). As DNA, the CDR3 is TGTGCCTGGACCAGAGGGACTAGCGGGATGATTTACGAGCAGTACGTC. Translating it yields CAWTRGTSGMIYEQYV.

The chain uses TRBV4-2 and TRBJ2-2, with D possibly called TRBD1 or TRBD2 (5 bases each). Germline V gene lookup returns CDR1 LGHNA and CDR2 YNFKEQ. CDR3 size: 16 residues. V dropped 1 base and J dropped 2 bases, with 11 bases sitting between them. The CDR3 DNA follows: TGTGCCAGCAGCCAAGCCGGGACCACAAACACCGGGGAGCTGTTTTTT. This encodes CASSQAGTTNTGELFF.

CDR3 protein: CASSSGTSGSTAGELFF. DNA for the CDR3: TGCGCCAGCAGCTCGGGGACTAGCGGGAGTACGGCCGGGGAGCTGTTTTTT. This sequence joins TRBV5-1 and TRBJ2-2; TRBD2 agrees at 14 bases. CDR1 is SGHRS and CDR2 is YFSETQ in the germline V gene. V trimming: 3 bases; J trimming: 6 bases; junction bases outside the gene matches: 7. CDR3 length equals 17 residues. The full variable domain, with the rest looked up from reference TRBV5-1 and TRBJ2-2, is KAGVTQTPRYLIKTRGQQVTLSCSPISGHRSVSWYQQTPGQGLQFLFEYFSETQRNKGNFPGRFSGRQFSNSRSEMNVSTLELGDSALYLCASSSGTSGSTAGELFFGEGSRLTVL.

The V call is TRBV18, the J call TRBJ2-2; D gene uncertain. The length of the CDR3 is 15 residues. V was pared by 1 base and J by 4 bases, with 10 bases between. The V gene's germline CDR1 is KGHSH and CDR2 LQKENI. In DNA form, the CDR3 reads TGTGCCAGCTCACCACTAGGGATCGGCACCGGGGAGCTGTTTTTT. Residues: CASSPLGIGTGELFF.

The chain recombines TRBV4-2 with TRBJ2-2, with D hard to call. Deletions cut 0 bases from V and 4 bases from J, with 15 bases between. The germline CDR1 and CDR2 sequences are LGHNA and YNFKEQ. The length of the CDR3 is 17 residues. This chain's CDR3 is CASSQDVGQHSTGELFF. The CDR3 nucleotides are TGTGCCAGCAGCCAAGACGTCGGTCAACATTCCACCGGGGAGCTGTTTTTT.

This sequence joins TRBV5-1 and TRBJ2-2; 9 bases map to TRBD2. The J segment lost 0 bases and the V segment lost 4 bases, leaving 4 bases of the junction unmatched. The CDR3 covers 16 residues. The V gene's germline CDR1 is SGHRS and CDR2 YFSETQ. The CDR3 nucleotides read TGCGCCAGCAGCCCGACTAGCGGACCGAACACCGGGGAGCTGTTTTTT. Residues: CASSPTSGPNTGELFF.

This clone was seen a few times. This rearrangement joins TRBV7-2 to TRBJ2-3; D call uncertain. V was cut by 3 bases and J by 6 bases, with 4 bases left in between. The length of the CDR3 is 11 residues. CDR1 and CDR2 from the germline V gene are SGHTA and FQGNSA. CDR3 loop: CASSFSDTQYF. In DNA form, the CDR3 reads TGTGCCAGCAGCTTTTCCGATACGCAGTATTTT.

The chain is built from TRBV28 and TRBJ2-1; D uncertain. CDR3 length: 16 amino acids. V lost 6 bases and J 7 bases, leaving 22 bases between the germline ends. Germline values: CDR1 MDHEN, CDR2 SYDVKM. In DNA form, the CDR3 reads TGTGCCAGCAGCAGATATGGGGAAGCCCCCCCTAATGAGCAGTTCTTC. This gives the protein CASSRYGEAPPNEQFF.

The rearrangement links TRBV9 to TRBJ2-3; D is perhaps TRBD2 (6 bases). V was shortened by 4 bases and J by 2 bases, with 17 bases between the two germline ends. Germline V gives CDR1 SGDLS, CDR2 YYNGEE. This CDR3 has 16 residues. DNA for the CDR3: TGTGCCAGCAGCACGGGACTTTCACAAATCACAGATACGCAGTATTTT. Translation: CASSTGLSQITDTQYF.

The chain is built from TRBV29-1 and TRBJ2-1; TRBD2 matches at 8 bases. Germline V gene sequence: CDR1 SQVTM, CDR2 ANQGSEA. V was pared by 5 bases and J by 6 bases, with 0 bases of the junction left unmatched. The length of the CDR3 is 11 residues. DNA of the CDR3: TGCAGCGTTAGCGGGAGCAATGAGCAGTTCTTC. It specifies CSVSGSNEQFF.

The V and J genes are TRBV5-8 and TRBJ2-1, with 11 positions matching TRBD2. The J segment lost 2 bases and the V segment lost 4 bases, leaving 11 bases of the junction unmatched. Germline values: CDR1 SGHTS, CDR2 YDEGEE. The CDR3 is 18 residues long. The chain's CDR3 is CASSGQGNSGRAYNEQFF. In DNA, the CDR3 is TGTGCCAGCAGCGGACAGGGAAATAGCGGGAGGGCCTACAATGAGCAGTTCTTC.

V gene TRBV5-1 combines with J gene TRBJ1-2, with D unclear. CDR3 size: 14 residues. Germline V lookup: CDR1 SGHRS, CDR2 YFSETQ. V was pared by 4 bases and J by 4 bases, with 14 bases between. CDR3 in DNA: TGCGCCAGCAGCCCCAGGCCTCCAACCTATGGCTACACCTTC. Its protein is CASSPRPPTYGYTF.

The V and J genes are TRBV11-2 and TRBJ2-3, with D maybe TRBD1 (5 bases). The CDR3 is made up of 16 amino acids. Per the germline V gene, CDR1 is SGHAT and CDR2 is FQNNGV. V was trimmed by 5 bases and J by 2 bases, leaving 17 bases between them. DNA of the CDR3: TGTGCCAGCAGCCTAACCCCAACAGGATTCACAGATACGCAGTATTTT. This encodes CASSLTPTGFTDTQYF.

This chain connects TRBV4-1 to TRBJ2-4; no definite D call. The CDR3 has 13 residues. Trimming took 0 bases from V and 10 from J, leaving 10 bases between them. Per germline, CDR1 MGHRA and CDR2 YSYEKL. The CDR3 spells CASSQDPLGIQYF. The DNA for the CDR3 is TGCGCCAGCAGCCAAGATCCTTTGGGAATTCAGTACTTC.

V is TRBV12-5 and J is TRBJ2-3; D is unclear. Trimming stripped 4 bases from V and 7 bases from J, with 0 bases between. The CDR3 consists of 9 residues. The germline gives CDR1 LGHNT, CDR2 FRNRAP. This CDR3 reads CASGYTQYF. CDR3 nucleotide sequence: TGTGCTAGTGGTTATACGCAGTATTTT. Together with reference TRBV12-5 and TRBJ2-3, the CDR3 gives the full variable domain: DARVTQTPRHKVTEMGQEVTMRCQPILGHNTVFWYRQTMMQGLELLAYFRNRAPLDDSGMPKDRFSAEMPDATLATLKIQPSEPRDSAVYFCASGYTQYFGPGTRLTVL.

The rearrangement links TRBV28 to TRBJ1-4, with D unresolved. Trimming cost V 2 bases and J 8 bases, with 3 bases left between them. CDR3 length: 11 residues. Germline CDR1 is MDHEN and CDR2 is SYDVKM. DNA of the CDR3: TGTGCCAGCAGTTTAAAGGAAAAACTGTTTTTT. Translating gives CASSLKEKLFF.

V is TRBV27 and J is TRBJ2-2; tentatively, D is TRBD2 (7 bases). There are 15 residues in the CDR3. Germline CDR1 and CDR2: MNHEY and SMNVEV (reference sequence). V gave up 4 bases and J gave up 3 bases, with 12 bases separating them. The CDR3: CASSYEGGYTGELFF. The CDR3, as DNA: TGTGCCAGCAGTTATGAGGGGGGGTACACCGGGGAGCTGTTTTTT.

V gene TRBV9 combines with J gene TRBJ2-1, with D perhaps matching TRBD2 (6 bases). V was clipped by 2 bases and J by 2 bases, with 11 bases between them. CDR3 length equals 15 residues. Germline-derived CDR1 and CDR2 are SGDLS and YYNGEE. The CDR3 spells CASSVGTLTYNEQFF. CDR3 bases: TGTGCCAGCAGCGTCGGGACTCTAACCTACAATGAGCAGTTCTTC.

For the CDR3, the DNA is TGTGCCAGCAGCTTCCGGGGGGAAGGTGGCTACACCTTC. It is translated as CASSFRGEGGYTF. The V gene is TRBV5-4, the J gene TRBJ1-2; a weak D match, TRBD1 (5 bases). Trimming left V 2 bases short and J 7 bases short, with 12 bases between. The length of the CDR3 is 13 residues. Germline CDR1 and CDR2: SGHNT and YYREEE (reference sequence).

The rearrangement links TRBV5-1 to TRBJ2-1; weak D call: TRBD2 (5 bases). CDR3 length: 13 residues. The V gene lost 6 bases and the J gene lost 0 bases, with 7 bases spanning the gap. CDR1 and CDR2 (germline): SGHRS, YFSETQ. The CDR3 nucleotides read TGCGCCAGCAACGCGGGCTCCTACAATGAGCAGTTCTTC. It yields the protein CASNAGSYNEQFF.